The clone carrying this T cell receptor (beta chain) was seen only a few times. This sample stems from a study of T-cell memory formation after mild COVID-19. One entry per CDR3 protein results from TCRdb running MiXCR on the 5' RACE reads. Of about 410,000 distinct CDR3 sequences listed, more than 20% were seen once; the top ten hold around 12%. The receptor's source is an adult woman who had mild COVID-19 (a few samples of this study predate the infection). Cell type and time point are not known. The sample was PBMCs or a T cell subset sorted from them (not recorded which).

The CDR3 region is CASGLGTDLEETQYF. The CDR3 coding sequence is TGTGCTAGTGGTCTTGGGACAGATCTTGAAGAGACCCAGTACTTC. The chain joins TRBV12-5 to TRBJ2-5, with 7 nucleotides matching TRBD1. The trim removed 5 bases at V and 3 bases at J, leaving 9 bases unmatched. Germline V CDR1 and CDR2: LGHNT, FRNRAP. This CDR3 region has 15 residues.